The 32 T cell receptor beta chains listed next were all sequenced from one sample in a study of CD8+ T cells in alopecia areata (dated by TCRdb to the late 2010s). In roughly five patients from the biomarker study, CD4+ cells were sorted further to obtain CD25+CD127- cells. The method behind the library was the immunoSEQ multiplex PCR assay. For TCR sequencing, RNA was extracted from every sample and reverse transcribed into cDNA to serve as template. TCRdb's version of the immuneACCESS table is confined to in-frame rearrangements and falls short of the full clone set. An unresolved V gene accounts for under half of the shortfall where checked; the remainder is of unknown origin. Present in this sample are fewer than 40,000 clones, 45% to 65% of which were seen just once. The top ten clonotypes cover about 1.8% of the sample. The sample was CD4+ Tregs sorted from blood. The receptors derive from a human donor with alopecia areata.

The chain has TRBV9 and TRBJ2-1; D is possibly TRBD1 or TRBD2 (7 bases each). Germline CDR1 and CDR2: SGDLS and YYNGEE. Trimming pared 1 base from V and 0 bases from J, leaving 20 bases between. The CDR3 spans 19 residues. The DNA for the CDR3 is TGTGCCAGCAGCGTACAGGGGGGGAGAGGCTCCTTCTCCTACAATGAGCAGTTCTTC. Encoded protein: CASSVQGGRGSFSYNEQFF. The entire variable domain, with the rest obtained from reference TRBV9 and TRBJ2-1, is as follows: DSGVTQTPKHLITATGQRVTLRCSPRSGDLSVYWYQQSLDQGLQFLIQYYNGEERAKGNILERFSAQQFPDLHSELNLSSLELGDSALYFCASSVQGGRGSFSYNEQFFGPGTRLTVL.

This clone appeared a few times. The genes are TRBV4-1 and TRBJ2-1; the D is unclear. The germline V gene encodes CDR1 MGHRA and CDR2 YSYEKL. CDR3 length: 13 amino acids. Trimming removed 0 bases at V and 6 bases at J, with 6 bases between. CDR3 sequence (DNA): TGCGCCAGCAGCCAAGAGTACGCCAATGAGCAGTTCTTC. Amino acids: CASSQEYANEQFF.

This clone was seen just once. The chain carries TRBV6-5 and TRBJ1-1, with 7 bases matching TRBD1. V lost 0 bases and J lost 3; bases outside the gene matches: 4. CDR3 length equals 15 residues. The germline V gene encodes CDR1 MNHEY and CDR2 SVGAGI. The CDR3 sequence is CASSYSKQGYTEAFF. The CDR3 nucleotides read TGTGCCAGCAGTTACTCGAAACAGGGGTACACTGAAGCTTTCTTT.

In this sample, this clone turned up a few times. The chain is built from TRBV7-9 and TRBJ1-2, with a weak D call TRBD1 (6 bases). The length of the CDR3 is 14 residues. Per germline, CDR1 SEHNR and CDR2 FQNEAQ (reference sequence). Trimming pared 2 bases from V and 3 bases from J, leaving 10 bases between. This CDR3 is CASSLITGYYGYTF. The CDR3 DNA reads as TGTGCCAGCAGCTTAATCACAGGGTACTATGGCTACACCTTC. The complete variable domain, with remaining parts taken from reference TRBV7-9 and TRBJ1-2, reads DTGVSQNPRHKITKRGQNVTFRCDPISEHNRLYWYRQTLGQGPEFLTYFQNEAQLEKSRLLSDRFSAERPKGSFSTLEIQRTEQGDSAMYLCASSLITGYYGYTFGSGTRLTVV.

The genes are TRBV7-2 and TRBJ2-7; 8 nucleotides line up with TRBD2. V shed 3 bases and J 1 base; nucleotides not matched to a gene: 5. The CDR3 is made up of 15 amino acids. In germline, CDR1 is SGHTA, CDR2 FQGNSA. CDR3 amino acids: CASSLSRGGSYEQYF. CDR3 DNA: TGTGCCAGCAGCTTGAGCCGGGGGGGATCCTACGAGCAGTACTTC. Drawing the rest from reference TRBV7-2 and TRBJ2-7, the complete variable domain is GAGVSQSPSNKVTEKGKDVELRCDPISGHTALYWYRQSLGQGLEFLIYFQGNSAPDKSGLPSDRFSAERTGGSVSTLTIQRTQQEDSAVYLCASSLSRGGSYEQYFGPGTRLTVT.

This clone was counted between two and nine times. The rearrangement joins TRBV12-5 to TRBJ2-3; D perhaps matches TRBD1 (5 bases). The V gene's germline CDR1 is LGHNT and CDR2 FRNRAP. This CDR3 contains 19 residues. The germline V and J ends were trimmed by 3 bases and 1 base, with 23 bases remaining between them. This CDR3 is CASGFVKGGAYNRTDTQYF. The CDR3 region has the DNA TGTGCTAGTGGTTTCGTCAAGGGTGGGGCCTATAATCGCACAGATACGCAGTATTTT.

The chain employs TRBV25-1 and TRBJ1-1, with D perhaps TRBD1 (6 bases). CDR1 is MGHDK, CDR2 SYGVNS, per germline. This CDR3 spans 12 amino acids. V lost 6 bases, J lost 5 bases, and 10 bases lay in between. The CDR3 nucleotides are TGTGCCAGCAGAAAAGGGGGGACTGAAGCTTTCTTT. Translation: CASRKGGTEAFF. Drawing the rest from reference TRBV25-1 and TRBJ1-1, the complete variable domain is EADIYQTPRYLVIGTGKKITLECSQTMGHDKMYWYQQDPGMELHLIHYSYGVNSTEKGDLSSESTVSRIRTEHFPLTLESARPSHTSQYLCASRKGGTEAFFGQGTRLTVV.

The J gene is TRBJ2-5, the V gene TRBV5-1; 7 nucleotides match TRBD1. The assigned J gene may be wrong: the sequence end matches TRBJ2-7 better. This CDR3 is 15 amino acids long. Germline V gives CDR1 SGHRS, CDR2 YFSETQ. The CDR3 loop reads CASSLAITGVYEQYF. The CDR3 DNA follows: TGCGCCAGCAGCTTGGCCATCACAGGGGTATACGAGCAGTACTTC.

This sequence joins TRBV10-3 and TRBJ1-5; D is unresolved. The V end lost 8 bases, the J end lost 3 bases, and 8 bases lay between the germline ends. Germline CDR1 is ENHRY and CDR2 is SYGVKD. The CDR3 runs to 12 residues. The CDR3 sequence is CAISPNNQPQHF. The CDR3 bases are TGTGCCATCTCTCCCAACAATCAGCCCCAGCATTTT.

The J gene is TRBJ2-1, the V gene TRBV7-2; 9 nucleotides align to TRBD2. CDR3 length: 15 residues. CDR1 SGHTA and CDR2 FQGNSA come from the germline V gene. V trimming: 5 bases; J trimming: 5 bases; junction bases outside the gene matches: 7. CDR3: CASSPGPSGDNEQFF. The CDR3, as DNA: TGTGCCAGCAGCCCGGGGCCTAGCGGGGACAATGAGCAGTTCTTC.

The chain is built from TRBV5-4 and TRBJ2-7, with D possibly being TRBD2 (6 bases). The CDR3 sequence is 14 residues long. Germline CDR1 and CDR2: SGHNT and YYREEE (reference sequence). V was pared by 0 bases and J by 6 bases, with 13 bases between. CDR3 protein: CASSLDRERAEQYF. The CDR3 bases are TGTGCCAGCAGCTTGGACCGGGAGCGGGCCGAGCAGTACTTC.

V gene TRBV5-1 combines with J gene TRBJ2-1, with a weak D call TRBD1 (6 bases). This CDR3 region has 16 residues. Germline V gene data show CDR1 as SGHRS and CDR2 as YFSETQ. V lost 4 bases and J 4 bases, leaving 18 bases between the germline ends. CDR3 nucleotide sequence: TGCGCCAGCAGCCTAGGGGGTCAGGCTTCATACAATGAGCAGTTCTTC. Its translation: CASSLGGQASYNEQFF.

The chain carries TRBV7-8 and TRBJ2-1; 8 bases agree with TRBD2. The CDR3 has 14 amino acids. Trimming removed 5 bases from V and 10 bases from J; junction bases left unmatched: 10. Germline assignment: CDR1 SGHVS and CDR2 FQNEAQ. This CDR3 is CASSPTSVHREQFF. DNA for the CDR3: TGTGCCAGCAGCCCGACTAGCGTCCATCGGGAGCAGTTCTTC.

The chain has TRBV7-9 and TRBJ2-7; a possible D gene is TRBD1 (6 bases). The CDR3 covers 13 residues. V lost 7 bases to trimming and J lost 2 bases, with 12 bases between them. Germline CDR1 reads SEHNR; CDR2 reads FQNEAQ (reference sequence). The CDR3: CASTRTVPYEQYF. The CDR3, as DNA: TGTGCCAGCACCCGGACAGTCCCCTACGAGCAGTACTTC.

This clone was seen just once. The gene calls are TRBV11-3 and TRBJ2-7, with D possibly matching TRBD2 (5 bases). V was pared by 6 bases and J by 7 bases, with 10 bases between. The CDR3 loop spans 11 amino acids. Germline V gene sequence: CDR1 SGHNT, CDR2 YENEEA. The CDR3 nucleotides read TGTGCCAGCAGGCGGACTGGAGAGCAGTACTTC. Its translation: CASRRTGEQYF.

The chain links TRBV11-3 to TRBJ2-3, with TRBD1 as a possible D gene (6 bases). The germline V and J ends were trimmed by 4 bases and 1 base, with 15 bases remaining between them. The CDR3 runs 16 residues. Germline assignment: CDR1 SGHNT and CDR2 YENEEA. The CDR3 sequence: CASSSGVSVGTDTQYF. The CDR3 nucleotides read TGTGCCAGCAGCTCAGGGGTTTCGGTCGGCACAGATACGCAGTATTTT.

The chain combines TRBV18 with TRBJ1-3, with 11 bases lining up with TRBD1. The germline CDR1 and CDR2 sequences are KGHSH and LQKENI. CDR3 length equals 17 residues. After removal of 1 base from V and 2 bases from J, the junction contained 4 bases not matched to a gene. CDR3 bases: TGTGCCAGCTCACCACTCGGACAGGGGGCTGCTGGAAACACCATATATTTT. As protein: CASSPLGQGAAGNTIYF.

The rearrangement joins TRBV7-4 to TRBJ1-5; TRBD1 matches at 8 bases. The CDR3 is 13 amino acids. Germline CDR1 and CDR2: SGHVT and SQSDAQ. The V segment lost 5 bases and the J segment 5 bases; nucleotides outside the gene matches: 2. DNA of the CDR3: TGTGCCAGCAGCCCACAGGGGGATCAGCCCCAGCATTTT. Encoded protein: CASSPQGDQPQHF.

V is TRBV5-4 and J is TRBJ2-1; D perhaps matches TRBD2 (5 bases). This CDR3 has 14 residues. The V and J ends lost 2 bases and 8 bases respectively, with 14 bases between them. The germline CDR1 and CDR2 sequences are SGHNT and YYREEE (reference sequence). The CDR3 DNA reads TGTGCCAGCAGCTTTGACTATCCTCCCTATGAGCAGTTCTTC. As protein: CASSFDYPPYEQFF.

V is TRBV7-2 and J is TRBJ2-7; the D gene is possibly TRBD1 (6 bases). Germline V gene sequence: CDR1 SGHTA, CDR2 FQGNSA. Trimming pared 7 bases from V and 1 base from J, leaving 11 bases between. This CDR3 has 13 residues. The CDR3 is CASTRQASYEQYF. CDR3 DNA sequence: TGTGCCAGCACGAGACAGGCATCCTACGAGCAGTACTTC.

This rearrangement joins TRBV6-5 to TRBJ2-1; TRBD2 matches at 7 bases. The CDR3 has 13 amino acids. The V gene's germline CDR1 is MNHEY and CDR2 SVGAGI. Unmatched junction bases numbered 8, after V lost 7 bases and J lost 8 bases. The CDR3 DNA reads TGTGCCAGCAAGGAGGGAGGGCCCCATGAGCAGTTCTTC. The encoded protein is CASKEGGPHEQFF.

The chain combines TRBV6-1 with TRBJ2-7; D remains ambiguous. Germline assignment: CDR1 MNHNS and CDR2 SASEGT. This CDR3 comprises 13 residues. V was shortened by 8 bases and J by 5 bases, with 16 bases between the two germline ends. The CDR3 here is CASRHWDGDEQYF. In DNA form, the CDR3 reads TGTGCCAGCCGACATTGGGATGGGGACGAGCAGTACTTC.

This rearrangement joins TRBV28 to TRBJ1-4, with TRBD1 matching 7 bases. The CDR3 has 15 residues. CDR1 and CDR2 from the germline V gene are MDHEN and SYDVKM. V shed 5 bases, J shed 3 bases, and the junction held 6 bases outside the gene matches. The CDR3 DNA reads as TGTGCCAGCAGTGCGACAGGGTTAGCTAATGAAAAACTGTTTTTT. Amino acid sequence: CASSATGLANEKLFF.

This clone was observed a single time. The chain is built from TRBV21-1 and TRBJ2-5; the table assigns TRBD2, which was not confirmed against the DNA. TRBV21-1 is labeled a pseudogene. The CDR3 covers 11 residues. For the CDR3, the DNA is TGTGCCAGCAGCGCCGGAGAGACCCAGTACTTC. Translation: CASSAGETQYF.

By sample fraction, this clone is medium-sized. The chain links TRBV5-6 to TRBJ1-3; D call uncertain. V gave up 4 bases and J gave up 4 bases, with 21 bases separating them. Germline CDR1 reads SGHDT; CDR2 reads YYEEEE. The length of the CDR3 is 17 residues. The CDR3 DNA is TGTGCCAGCAGCACCTGGACCCGGCGGCTTCGGGGAAACACCATATATTTT. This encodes CASSTWTRRLRGNTIYF.

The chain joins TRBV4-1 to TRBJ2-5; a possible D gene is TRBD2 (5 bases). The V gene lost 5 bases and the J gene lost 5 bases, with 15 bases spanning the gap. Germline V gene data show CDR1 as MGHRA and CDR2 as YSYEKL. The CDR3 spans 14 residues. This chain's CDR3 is CASSYGVLGETQYF. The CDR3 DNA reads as TGCGCCAGCAGCTACGGGGTTCTCGGGGAGACCCAGTACTTC.

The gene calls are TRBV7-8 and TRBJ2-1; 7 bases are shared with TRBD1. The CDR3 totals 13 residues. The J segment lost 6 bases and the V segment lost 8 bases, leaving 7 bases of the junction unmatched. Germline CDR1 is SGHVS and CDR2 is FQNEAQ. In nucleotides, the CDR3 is TGTGCCAGCGCGGAGGACAGGACCAATGAGCAGTTCTTC. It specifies CASAEDRTNEQFF.

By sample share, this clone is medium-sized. The CDR3 nucleotides read TGTGCCAGTAGCCGGACTGTTCAAGAGACCCAGTACTTC. This translates into CASSRTVQETQYF. This chain links TRBV19 with TRBJ2-5; maybe TRBD2 (5 bases). The V end lost 6 bases, the J end lost 2 bases, and 10 bases lay between the germline ends. Germline lookup yields CDR1 LNHDA and CDR2 SQIVND (reference sequence). There are 13 residues in the CDR3.

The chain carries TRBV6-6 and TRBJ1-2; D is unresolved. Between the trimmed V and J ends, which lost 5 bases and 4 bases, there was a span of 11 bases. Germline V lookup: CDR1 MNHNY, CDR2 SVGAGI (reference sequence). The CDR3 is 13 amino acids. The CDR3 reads CASSTPEGYGYTF. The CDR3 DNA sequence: TGTGCCAGCAGTACCCCGGAGGGCTATGGCTACACCTTC.

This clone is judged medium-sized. The CDR3 protein is CASSLVAALKKETQYF. CDR3 nucleotides: TGTGCCAGCAGTTTGGTTGCGGCATTAAAAAAAGAGACCCAGTACTTC. J is TRBJ2-5 and V is TRBV28; no clear D gene. Germline V lookup: CDR1 MDHEN, CDR2 SYDVKM. This CDR3 comprises 16 residues. Between the trimmed V and J ends, which lost 3 bases and 3 bases, there was a span of 17 bases. The entire variable domain, with the rest obtained from reference TRBV28 and TRBJ2-5, is as follows: DVKVTQSSRYLVKRTGEKVFLECVQDMDHENMFWYRQDPGLGLRLIYFSYDVKMKEKGDIPEGYSVSREKKERFSLILESASTNQTSMYLCASSLVAALKKETQYFGPGTRLLVL.

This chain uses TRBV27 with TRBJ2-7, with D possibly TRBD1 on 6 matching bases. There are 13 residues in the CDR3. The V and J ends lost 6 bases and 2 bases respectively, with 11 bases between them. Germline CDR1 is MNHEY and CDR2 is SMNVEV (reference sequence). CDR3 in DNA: TGTGCCAGCAGGACAGACAGGACCTACGAGCAGTACTTC. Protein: CASRTDRTYEQYF.

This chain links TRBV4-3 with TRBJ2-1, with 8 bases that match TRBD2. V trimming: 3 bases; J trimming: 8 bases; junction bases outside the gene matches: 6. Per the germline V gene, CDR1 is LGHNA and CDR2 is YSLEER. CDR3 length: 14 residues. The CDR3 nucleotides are TGCGCCAGCAGCCATGGGCGGGGGGTGGATGAGCAGTTCTTC. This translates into CASSHGRGVDEQFF.